The T cell receptor (beta chain) described here comes from a study of blood T cell repertoires in COVID-19. Study background: The study drew acute and convalescent COVID-19 samples from the United States, Italy and Spain. The analysed material was cDNA or gDNA that came from T cells, B-cell-depleted T cells, or PBMCs.

Original handling: Nucleated cell number was recorded as an estimate derived from reference gene primer amplification. Produced via immunoSEQ multiplex PCR; TCRdb's table is partial and in-frame only. V and J calls and clone size are copied from that table; D and trimming were computed from the DNA. Of about 230,000 clones detected, 85% appear once; the ten largest clones hold 0.85% to 1%. This clone was counted a few times. This CDR3 has 12 amino acids. The V end was cut by 6 bases, the J end by 9 bases, with 9 bases between. The chain combines TRBV12-3 or TRBV12-4 with TRBJ1-6; the D gene is possibly TRBD1 (5 bases). This receptor was identified in a man in his forties with acute or convalescent COVID-19. Material: peripheral blood. CDR3 amino acids: CASSSGGSPLHF. As DNA, the CDR3 is TGTGCCAGCAGCTCGGGGGGTTCACCCCTCCACTTT.